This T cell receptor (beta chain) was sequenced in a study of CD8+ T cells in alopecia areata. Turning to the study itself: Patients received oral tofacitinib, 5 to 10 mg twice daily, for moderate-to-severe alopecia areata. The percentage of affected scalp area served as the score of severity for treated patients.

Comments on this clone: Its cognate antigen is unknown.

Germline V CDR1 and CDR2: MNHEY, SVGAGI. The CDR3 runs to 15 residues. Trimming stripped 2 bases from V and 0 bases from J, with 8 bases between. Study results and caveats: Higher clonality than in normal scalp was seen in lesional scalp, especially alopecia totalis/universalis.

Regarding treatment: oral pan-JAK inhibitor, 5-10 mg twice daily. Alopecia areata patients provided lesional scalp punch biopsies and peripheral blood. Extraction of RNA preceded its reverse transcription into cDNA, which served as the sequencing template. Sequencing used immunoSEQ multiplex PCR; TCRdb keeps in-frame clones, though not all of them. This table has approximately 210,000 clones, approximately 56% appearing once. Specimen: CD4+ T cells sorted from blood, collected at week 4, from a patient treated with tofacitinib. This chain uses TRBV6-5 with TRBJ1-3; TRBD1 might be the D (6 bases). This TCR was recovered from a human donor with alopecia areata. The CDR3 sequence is CASSYEGGSGNTIYF. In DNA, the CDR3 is TGTGCCAGCAGTTACGAGGGGGGCTCTGGAAACACCATATATTTT.